This T cell receptor beta chain was obtained from a study of T cells in Graves' hyperthyroidism and ophthalmopathy. The investigators amplified TCR beta CDR3 regions from RNA transcripts. Researchers ran a first-round RT-PCR on the TCR CDR3 using the HTBI primer set. TCRdb re-analysed the multiplex PCR reads in MiXCR, keeping a single row per CDR3 protein. Found here are over 700,000 distinct CDR3 sequences, roughly 37% of them singletons; the top ten hold 8.9%. The CDR3 has 15 amino acids. The V gene's germline CDR1 is DFQATT and CDR2 SNEGSKA (reference sequence). The V segment lost 0 bases and the J segment 4 bases; nucleotides outside the gene matches: 3.

Sequenced sample: blood. The receptor's source is a man between 18 and 35 years old with Graves' hyperthyroidism. The V and J genes are TRBV20-1 and TRBJ1-5; TRBD1 matches at 10 bases. The CDR3 bases are TGCAGTGCTAGAGAGGGGACAGGGGCTAATCAGCCCCAGCATTTT. Protein sequence: CSAREGTGANQPQHF.